The rows below give T cell receptor beta chains drawn from one sample of a study of Graves' ophthalmopathy and Graves' hyperthyroidism. TCRdb ran MiXCR on the multiplex PCR reads and lists one entry per CDR3 protein. The data show about 550,000 distinct CDR3 sequences, about two fifths seen once. The specimen sequenced was peripheral blood or thyroid tissue (not recorded which). These receptors were taken from an adult man with Graves' hyperthyroidism. The CDR3 runs from the conserved cysteine through the conserved F or W. The order of the fields is V gene, clone size, J gene, D gene, CDR3 DNA, CDR3 protein. A D gene is named only where the DNA matches it firmly. Only part of the rows carry a size: once, few, many, or a class if the clone is expanded.

TRBV9	many	TRBJ1-3	NA	TGTGCCAGCAGCGTATCGGACGGACCTGGAAACACCATATATTTT	CASSVSDGPGNTIYF
TRBV29-1	NA	TRBJ2-5	NA	TGCAGCCCAGGACACCAAGAGACCCAGTACTTC	CSPGHQETQYF
TRBV12-3/TRBV12-4	once	TRBJ1-2	NA	TGTGCCAGCAGCTCCTCTATGTATGGCTACACCTTC	CASSSSMYGYTF
TRBV5-1	NA	TRBJ1-3	NA	TGCGCCAGCAGCTTCGGGGAGAGCTCTGGAAACACCATATATTTT	CASSFGESSGNTIYF
TRBV7-6	NA	TRBJ1-1	TRBD1	TGTGCCAGCAGCTTAAGAGGGGGTCAGGGGGCTGAAGATTTCTTT	CASSLRGGQGAEDFF
TRBV24-1	NA	TRBJ2-1	TRBD2	TGTGCCACCAGGGGGACGGGGGAGGGAGGCAATGAGCAGTTCTTC	CATRGTGEGGNEQFF
TRBV10-3	NA	TRBJ1-1	TRBD1	TGTGCCATCAGTGACCCAGACAGGGATGATTACACTGAAGCCTTCTTT	CAISDPDRDDYTEAFF
TRBV7-8	NA	TRBJ2-1	NA	TGTGCCAGCAGCTTAGCGCTGTTGCAGATCAACAATGAGCAGTTCTTC	CASSLALLQINNEQFF
TRBV6-5	few	TRBJ1-2	NA	TGTGCCAGCAGTCCGACCCAGGAGTTGGTGAGCTATGGCTACACCTTC	CASSPTQELVSYGYTF
TRBV12-3/TRBV12-4	many	TRBJ2-5	NA	TGTGCCAGCAGTTTATTCGCCGGGTGGGAGACCCAGTACTTC	CASSLFAGWETQYF
TRBV24-1	NA	TRBJ2-6	TRBD1	TGTGCCACCAGTGGCCGACAGGGGGGGTTCGGGGCCAACGTCCTGACTTTC	CATSGRQGGFGANVLTF
TRBV2	NA	TRBJ1-4	TRBD1	TGTGCCAGCAGGCGGGACAGGGTTGAAAAACTGTTTTTT	CASRRDRVEKLFF
TRBV19	NA	TRBJ1-3	NA	TGTGCCAGTAGACGGGGGCAGACTGGAAACACCATATATTTT	CASRRGQTGNTIYF
TRBV2	NA	TRBJ1-5	TRBD1	TGTGCCAGCAGGCCAATGGGACAGAACCAAGAGACCCAGCATTTT	CASRPMGQNQETQHF
TRBV20-1	many	TRBJ2-7	TRBD2	TGCAGTGCTAGGCTAGCGGGAGTGACCGAGCAGTACTTC	CSARLAGVTEQYF
TRBV10-3	NA	TRBJ2-2	NA	TGTGCCATTGGACAGAGTTTCCCCGGGGAGCTGTTTTTT	CAIGQSFPGELFF
TRBV19	few	TRBJ1-5	NA	TGTGCCAGTAGTATAGACGGGCCGGGTTTGGGCCGAGGGAGCAATCAGCCCCAGCATTTT	CASSIDGPGLGRGSNQPQHF
TRBV20-1	once	TRBJ2-5	NA	TGCAGTGCTAGGGACGAAGGGGGGATCCAGTACTTC	CSARDEGGIQYF
TRBV7-2	many	TRBJ2-5	TRBD2	TGTGCCAGCAGCATACAAGCGGGGGGGTACCAAGAGACCCAGTACTTC	CASSIQAGGYQETQYF
TRBV7-8	many	TRBJ2-7	NA	TGTGCCAGCAGCCCTCACCAAGGACCCTCCTACGAGCAGTACTTC	CASSPHQGPSYEQYF
TRBV9	many	TRBJ1-4	NA	TGTGCCAGCAGCGTAGCCGGGGGGGCTGGTGAAAAACTGTTTTTT	CASSVAGGAGEKLFF
TRBV7-9	NA	TRBJ2-7	NA	TGTGCCAGCAGCCTCCCGGGGCTACCCTACGAGCAGTACTTC	CASSLPGLPYEQYF
TRBV6-4	few	TRBJ2-7	TRBD2	TGTGCCAGCGGACTTAGCGGGGCCTACGAGCAGTACTTC	CASGLSGAYEQYF
TRBV2	many	TRBJ2-7	TRBD1	TGTGCCAGTGGACAGGGACCTTCCTACGAGCAGTACTTC	CASGQGPSYEQYF
TRBV28	NA	TRBJ2-5	TRBD2	TGTGCCAGCAGGGGGACTAGCGGGAGGTGGGAGACCCAGTACTTC	CASRGTSGRWETQYF
TRBV29-1	NA	TRBJ2-5	TRBD2	TGCAGTGCTACCCCGACTAGCGGGGGGGCAAGGGGGACCCAGTACTTC	CSATPTSGGARGTQYF
TRBV20-1	few	TRBJ2-7	TRBD1	TGCAGTGCTGAAAGACAGGGGGCGGCAAGTAACGAGCAGTACTTC	CSAERQGAASNEQYF
TRBV20-1	NA	TRBJ1-5	NA	TGCAGTGCTAGGGAGGGGACGAGGGTTTTCAATCAGCCCCAGCATTTT	CSAREGTRVFNQPQHF
TRBV11-1	many	TRBJ2-7	NA	TGTGCCAGCAGCTTAACGGACGGGGGCTGGGAGCAGTACTTC	CASSLTDGGWEQYF
TRBV29-1	many	TRBJ1-2	TRBD1	TGCAGCGATCTCAACATACAGGGGAACTATGGCTACACCTTC	CSDLNIQGNYGYTF
TRBV29-1	NA	TRBJ1-2	NA	TGCAGCTTGGATGCAGACCCGGCCTATGGCTACACCTTC	CSLDADPAYGYTF
TRBV10-3	many	TRBJ1-1	NA	TGTGCCATCAGAGGGTTTATGAACACTGAAGCTTTCTTT	CAIRGFMNTEAFF
TRBV2	NA	TRBJ2-7	NA	TGTGCCAGCAGGGGATCCCACGAGCAGTACTTC	CASRGSHEQYF
TRBV25-1	many	TRBJ1-5	NA	TGTGCCAGCAGTGACTCCGGTAGCAATCAGCCCCAGCATTTT	CASSDSGSNQPQHF
TRBV15	few	TRBJ2-7	TRBD1	TGTGCCACCAGCAGACAGGGGGACGTGGTCGAGCAGTACTTC	CATSRQGDVVEQYF
TRBV6-1	many	TRBJ2-7	NA	TGTGCCAGCAGTGAAGTGGGGGGACCGGGCGAGCAGTACTTC	CASSEVGGPGEQYF
TRBV10-3	few	TRBJ2-2	NA	TGTGCCATCAGTGAAAAGGGGCAGGACCGTAACACCGGGGAGCTGTTTTTT	CAISEKGQDRNTGELFF
TRBV9	many	TRBJ2-7	NA	TGTGCCAGCAGCGTGGGAAGCTACTCCTACGAGCAGTACTTC	CASSVGSYSYEQYF
TRBV6-1	few	TRBJ2-2	TRBD2	TGTGCCAGCATTGGCGGGAGGTACACCGGGGAGCTGTTTTTT	CASIGGRYTGELFF
TRBV5-4	few	TRBJ2-7	NA	TGTGCCAGCAGCTTGGATGTCGAAGAGCAGTACTTC	CASSLDVEEQYF
TRBV2	many	TRBJ1-2	NA	TGTGCCAGCAGTGATCTGACAAGACGGTTTTATGGCTACACCTTC	CASSDLTRRFYGYTF
TRBV19	few	TRBJ1-2	TRBD1	TGTGCCACCGCCCCAACAGGGGAATTTTGGTATGGCTACACCTTC	CATAPTGEFWYGYTF
TRBV15	NA	TRBJ1-5	NA	TGTGCCACCAGCAGAGATAGGGCAGCCAATCAGCATTTT	CATSRDRAANQHF
TRBV20-1	many	TRBJ2-7	NA	TGCAGTGCTAGAGGGGCCCCGAACCTCTACGAGCAGTACTTC	CSARGAPNLYEQYF
TRBV24-1	NA	TRBJ1-2	NA	TGTGCCACCAGTGATTGGGGGCAGGAGGACTATGGCTACACCTTC	CATSDWGQEDYGYTF
TRBV6-6	once	TRBJ1-2	NA	TGTGCCAGCAGTTACGGAGTCGGCTTTTATGGCTACACCTTC	CASSYGVGFYGYTF
TRBV7-2	many	TRBJ1-3	NA	TGTGCCAGCAGCCTCGGCCCGGATTCTGGAAACACCATATATTTT	CASSLGPDSGNTIYF
TRBV10-3	NA	TRBJ2-3	NA	TGTGCCATCAGTGAGTCTTATTGGGCTAGCGGAGGGACAGATACGCAGTGTTTT	CAISESYWASGGTDTQCF
TRBV4-1	NA	TRBJ2-7	NA	TGCGCCAGCAGCCAAGATATGCACATATCCTACGAGCAGTACTTC	CASSQDMHISYEQYF
TRBV12-3/TRBV12-4	NA	TRBJ1-5	NA	TGTGCCAGCAGTTACAGGGAGGATTGGCCCCAGCATTTT	CASSYREDWPQHF
TRBV6-5	few	TRBJ2-1	TRBD2	TGTGCCAGCAGTTACGGGAGTCCTAGCGGGACGTTCTTC	CASSYGSPSGTFF
TRBV5-1	NA	TRBJ1-2	TRBD1	TGCGCCAGCACGGGTGGGACAGTCTATGGCTACACCTTC	CASTGGTVYGYTF
TRBV2	NA	TRBJ2-3	NA	TGTGCCAGCAGTGTCCTGAGCACAGATACGCAGTATTTT	CASSVLSTDTQYF
TRBV13	many	TRBJ2-7	TRBD1	TGTGCCAGCAGCTTAAGGAGGCAGGGGGCGGACGAGCAGTACTTC	CASSLRRQGADEQYF
TRBV29-1	NA	TRBJ2-7	TRBD2	TGCAGCGTACTAGCGGGGGGAAGGTCCTACGAGCAGTACTTC	CSVLAGGRSYEQYF
TRBV28	NA	TRBJ2-7	NA	TGTGCCAGCACGTCTCCGAGCTCCTACGAGCAGTACTTC	CASTSPSSYEQYF
TRBV15	NA	TRBJ1-5	TRBD1	TGTGCCACCAGCAGCGCGGAACAGGGGACCAATCAGCCCCAGCATTTT	CATSSAEQGTNQPQHF